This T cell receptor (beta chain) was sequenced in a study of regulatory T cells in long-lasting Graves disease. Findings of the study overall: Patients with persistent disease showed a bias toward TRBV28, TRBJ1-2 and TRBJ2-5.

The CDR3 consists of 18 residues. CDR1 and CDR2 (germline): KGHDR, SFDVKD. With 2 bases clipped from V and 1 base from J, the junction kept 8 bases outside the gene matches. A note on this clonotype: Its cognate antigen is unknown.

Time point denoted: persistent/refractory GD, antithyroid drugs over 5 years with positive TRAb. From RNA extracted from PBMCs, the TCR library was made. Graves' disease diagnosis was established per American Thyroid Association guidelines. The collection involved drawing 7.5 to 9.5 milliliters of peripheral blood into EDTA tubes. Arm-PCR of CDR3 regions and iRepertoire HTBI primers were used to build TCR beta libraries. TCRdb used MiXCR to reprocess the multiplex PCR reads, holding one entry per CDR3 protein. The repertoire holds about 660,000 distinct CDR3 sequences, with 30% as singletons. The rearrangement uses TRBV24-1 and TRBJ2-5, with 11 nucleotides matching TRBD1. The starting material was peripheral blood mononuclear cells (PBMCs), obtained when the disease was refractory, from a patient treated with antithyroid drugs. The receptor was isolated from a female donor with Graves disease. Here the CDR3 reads CATSDSPRDRGFQETQYF. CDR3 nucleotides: TGTGCCACCAGTGATTCACCAAGGGACAGGGGGTTCCAAGAGACCCAGTACTTC.